What follows describes a single T cell receptor (beta chain). Its antigen remains unidentified. A read error is possible here, since a much larger clone lies one base away. The data derive from a study of lung T cells in sarcoidosis with Löfgren's syndrome (dated by TCRdb to the late 2010s). Looking at the study overall: Sarcoidosis was described as a granulomatous, mainly pulmonary disease marked by CD4+ T cell accumulation in bronchoalveolar lavage fluid. The repertoire analyses centered on Lofgren's syndrome patients.

General findings and caveats noted by the study authors: Compared with control subjects, Lofgren's syndrome patients reportedly showed the greatest expansion in the V gene segments TRAV12-1 and TRBV2. Recognition of a sarcoidosis-associated antigen was merely suggested, with the antigen itself still putative and unidentified. Analysis of alphabeta pairing showed that TRAV12-1 paired preferentially with TRBV2, and the TCRs formed by this pairing showed CDR3 homology. Sharing of TRAV12-1 and TRBV2 CDR3 motifs among multiple Lofgren's syndrome patients was reported, suggesting public CD4+ TCR repertoires.

CDR1 is given as SNHLY and CDR2 as FYNNEI, both from the germline V gene. Including cysteine and phenylalanine, the CDR3 has 13 amino acids. The read is trimmed to its CDR3 DNA, 39 bases read in frame from base 1. Sequencing was performed on an Illumina MiSeq. Using fastp trimming at Q25 and MiXCR clonotype assembly, TCRdb reanalyzed the public sequencing data and kept in-frame beta chains. Rows with one shared CDR3 protein collapse into an entry with the most common genes and DNA. For this sample the table gives tens of thousands of distinct CDR3 sequences, of which 21% were detected only once. The ten largest clones capture about 2.5% of the sample.

Here the chain combines TRBV2 and TRBJ1-2; 7 central nucleotides agree with TRBD1. This receptor was taken from a human donor with sarcoidosis (Löfgren's syndrome or another form), or a control subject (not recorded which). Sequenced: CD4+ T cells from PBMCs. DNA sequence: TGTGCCAGCACGGGGACAGCTAACAATGGCTACACCTTC. This is translated as CASTGTANNGYTF.